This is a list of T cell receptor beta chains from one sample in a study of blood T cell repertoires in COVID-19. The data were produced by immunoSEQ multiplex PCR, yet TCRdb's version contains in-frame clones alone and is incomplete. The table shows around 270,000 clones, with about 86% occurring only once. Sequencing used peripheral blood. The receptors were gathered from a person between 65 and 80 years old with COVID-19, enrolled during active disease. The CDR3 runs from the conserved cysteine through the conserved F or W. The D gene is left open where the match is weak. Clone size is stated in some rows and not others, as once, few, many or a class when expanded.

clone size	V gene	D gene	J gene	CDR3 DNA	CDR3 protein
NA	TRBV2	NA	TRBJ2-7	TGTGCCAGCAGCGGAAGAGGGGGTTTCTACGAGCAGTACTTC	CASSGRGGFYEQYF
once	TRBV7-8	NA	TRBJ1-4	TGTGCCAGCAGCTTCCTGTCAGAAGATAATGAAAAACTGTTTTTT	CASSFLSEDNEKLFF
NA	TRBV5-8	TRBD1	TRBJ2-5	TGTGCCAGCAGCTGGTATAGGGGACAGGGAGCAGAGACCCAGTACTTC	CASSWYRGQGAETQYF
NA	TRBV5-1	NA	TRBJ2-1	TGCGCCAGCAGCTTGCCAGGGGTAAGGATCAATGAGCAGTTCTTC	CASSLPGVRINEQFF
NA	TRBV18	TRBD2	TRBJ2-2	TGTGCCAGCTCGCTAGTGGGACTAGCGGGAGGACTCGGGGAGCTGTTTTTT	CASSLVGLAGGLGELFF
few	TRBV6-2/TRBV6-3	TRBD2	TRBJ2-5	TGTGCCAGCAGTCCCGGGGGGGGTCGAACAATGGACCAGTACTTC	CASSPGGGRTMDQYF
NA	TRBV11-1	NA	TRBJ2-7	TGTGCCAGCAGCCGCGGGGTGGATTACGAGCAGTACTTC	CASSRGVDYEQYF
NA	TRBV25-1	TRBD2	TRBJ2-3	TGTGCCAGCAGTCCCCGTCGGGGGGTATCAACAGATACGCAGTATTTT	CASSPRRGVSTDTQYF
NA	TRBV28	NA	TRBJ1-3	TGTGCCAGTCACACCGTTGGGAGTCCCTCTGGAAACACCATATATTTT	CASHTVGSPSGNTIYF
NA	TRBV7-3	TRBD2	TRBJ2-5	TGTGCCAGCAGCTTACGACTAGCCGAAGAGACCCAGTACTTC	CASSLRLAEETQYF
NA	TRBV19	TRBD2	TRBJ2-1	TGTGCCAGTAGTATAGCTTCTGCCGGACTAGGGGTTGGCAATGAGCAGTTCTTC	CASSIASAGLGVGNEQFF
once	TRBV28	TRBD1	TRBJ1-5	TGTGCCAGCAGGGCCCCGGACAGGGGAGGCAATCAGCCCCAGCATTTT	CASRAPDRGGNQPQHF
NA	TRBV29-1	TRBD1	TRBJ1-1	TGCAGCGTCATTACGACAGGGTGGAACACTGAAGCTTTCTTT	CSVITTGWNTEAFF
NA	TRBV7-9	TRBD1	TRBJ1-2	TGTGCCAGCAGCTTATTGACAGGGGGCTATGGCTACACCTTC	CASSLLTGGYGYTF
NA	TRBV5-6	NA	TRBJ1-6	TGTGCCAGCAGTAGGGGGATCGGCTCCTATAATTCACCCCTCCACTTT	CASSRGIGSYNSPLHF
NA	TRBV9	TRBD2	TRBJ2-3	TGTGCCAGCAGCGTAGAAGGGGGGACTAGCGGGGTGAGCACAGATACGCAGTATTTT	CASSVEGGTSGVSTDTQYF
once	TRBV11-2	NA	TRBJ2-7	TGTGCCAGCAGCCTATCCCTTGGTGAGGGCTACGAGCAGTACTTC	CASSLSLGEGYEQYF
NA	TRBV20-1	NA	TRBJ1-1	TGCAGTGCTAGTAACAAACGGAGGAACACTGAAGCTTTCTTT	CSASNKRRNTEAFF
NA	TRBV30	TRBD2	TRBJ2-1	TGTGCCTGGGAAGGGGAGCGGGAGGGCCGGGAGCAGTTCTTC	CAWEGEREGREQFF
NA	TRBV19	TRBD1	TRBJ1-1	TGTGCCAGTACCTCGTCCGGACAGGGGAACACTGAAGCTTTCTTT	CASTSSGQGNTEAFF
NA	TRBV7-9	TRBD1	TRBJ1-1	TGTGCCAGCAGCTTACGACAGGGGACGGGCACTGAAGCTTTCTTT	CASSLRQGTGTEAFF
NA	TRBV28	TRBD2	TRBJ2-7	TGTGCCGCCGGCGGGACTACCTACGAGCAGTACTTC	CAAGGTTYEQYF
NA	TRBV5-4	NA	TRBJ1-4	TGTGCAGTCAAGGGGGTCTCAGCTGAAAAACTGTTTTTT	CAVKGVSAEKLFF
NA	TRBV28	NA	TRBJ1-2	TGTGCCAGTTCCACACGTCCCCGTGGCTACACCTTC	CASSTRPRGYTF
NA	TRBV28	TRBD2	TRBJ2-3	TGTGCCAGCAGTTTCGGGGGAACATTAGCGGGAGTCGGTACAGATACGCAGTATTTT	CASSFGGTLAGVGTDTQYF
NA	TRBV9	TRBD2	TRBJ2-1	TGTGCCAGCAGCGTACCCCCAGCGGGAGATCGAAATGAGCAGTTCTTC	CASSVPPAGDRNEQFF
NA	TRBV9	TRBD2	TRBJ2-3	TGTGCCAGCAGCGTTAGCGGGGCACGCACAGATACGCAGTATTTT	CASSVSGARTDTQYF
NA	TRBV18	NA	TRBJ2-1	TGTGCCAGCTCACCACCTCTCGCGGCTGATTACAATGAGCAGTTCTTC	CASSPPLAADYNEQFF
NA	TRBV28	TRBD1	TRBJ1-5	TGTGCCAGCAGAAGGGACAGGGCTCAGCCCCAGCATTTT	CASRRDRAQPQHF
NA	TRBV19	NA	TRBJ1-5	TGTGCCAGTAGTATAGGTCGGGTGGATCAGCCCCAGCATTTT	CASSIGRVDQPQHF
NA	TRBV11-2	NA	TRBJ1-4	TGTGCCAGCAGCTTTGCGAGGGTGGCTGAAAAACTGTTTTTT	CASSFARVAEKLFF
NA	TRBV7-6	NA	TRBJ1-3	TGTGCCAGCAGCGAAATAGCAGGGAGGGACACCATATATTTT	CASSEIAGRDTIYF
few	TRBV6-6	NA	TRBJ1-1	TGTGCCAGCAGTTTCAGGGGTTCGGTTACTGAAGCTTTCTTT	CASSFRGSVTEAFF
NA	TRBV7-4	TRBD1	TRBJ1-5	TGTGCCAGCAGCTTAGTCGAGCCAGGGGGACAGCCCCAGCATTTT	CASSLVEPGGQPQHF
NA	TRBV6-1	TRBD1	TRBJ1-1	TGTGCCAGCAGTGATCCCGGGACAGTGAACACTGAAGCTTTCTTT	CASSDPGTVNTEAFF